This T cell receptor (beta chain) was identified in a study of beta chain features in type 1 diabetes. The V segment lost 0 bases and the J segment 4 bases; nucleotides outside the gene matches: 10. Germline V CDR1 and CDR2: LGHNA, YSLEER. The CDR3 is made up of 17 amino acids. It was via CD45RO/CCR7/CD25/CD127/CD95/CD27 that CD4+ naive, central memory, regulatory and stem cell-like memory cells were sorted. Isolated RNA was reverse transcribed in full, so expressed TCRB transcripts were sequenced. TCRdb keeps only in-frame clones here, not all; method: immunoSEQ multiplex PCR. The sample shows over 700,000 clones, roughly a sixth of them seen only once.

The V call is TRBV4-3, the J call TRBJ2-7; 9 positions match TRBD2. This TCR derives from a young woman in good health. The sample consisted of naive CD4+ T cells from blood. CDR3 protein: CASSQDFQRREGYEQYF. The CDR3 coding sequence is TGCGCCAGCAGCCAAGATTTCCAAAGGCGGGAGGGGTACGAGCAGTACTTC.